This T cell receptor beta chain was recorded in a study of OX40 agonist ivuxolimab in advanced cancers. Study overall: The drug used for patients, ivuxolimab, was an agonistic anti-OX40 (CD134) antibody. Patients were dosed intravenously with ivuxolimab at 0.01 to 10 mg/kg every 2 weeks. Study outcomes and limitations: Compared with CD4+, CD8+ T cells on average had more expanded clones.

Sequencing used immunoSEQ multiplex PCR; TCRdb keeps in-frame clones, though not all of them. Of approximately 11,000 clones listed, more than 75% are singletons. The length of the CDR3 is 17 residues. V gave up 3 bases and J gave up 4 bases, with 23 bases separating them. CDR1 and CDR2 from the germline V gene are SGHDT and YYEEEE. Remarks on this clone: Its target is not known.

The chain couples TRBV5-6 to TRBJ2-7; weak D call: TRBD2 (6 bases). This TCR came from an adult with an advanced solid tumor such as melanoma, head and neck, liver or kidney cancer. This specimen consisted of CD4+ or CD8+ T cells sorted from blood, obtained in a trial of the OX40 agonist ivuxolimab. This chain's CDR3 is CASSWSPGLGGRYEQYF. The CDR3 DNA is TGTGCCAGCAGCTGGAGTCCCGGACTGGGGGGAAGGTACGAGCAGTACTTC.